This T cell receptor (beta chain) was sequenced in a study of blood T cell repertoires in COVID-19. With 5 bases removed from V and 7 bases from J, the gap between germline ends came to 8 bases. CDR1 KGHSH and CDR2 LQKENI come from the germline V gene. The CDR3 covers 12 residues. The repertoire was sequenced with immunoSEQ multiplex PCR; TCRdb's copy has only in-frame clones and lacks some. The sample comprises some 86,000 clones, approximately 87% of which are singletons, and roughly 15% rests with the top ten. Sequencing was performed on peripheral blood. The TCR sequence derives from an older woman with acute or convalescent COVID-19. The chain joins TRBV18 to TRBJ2-2; D gene unclear. CDR3 loop: CASSSMNGELFF. As DNA, the CDR3 is TGTGCCAGCTCATCTATGAACGGGGAGCTGTTTTTT.